Listed here are 32 T cell receptor beta chains from one sample, sequenced in a study of blood T cell repertoires in COVID-19 (dated by TCRdb to 2020 to 2022). Libraries were built with the immunoSEQ multiplex PCR assay. The table comes from immuneACCESS by way of TCRdb, which keeps in-frame sequences with V and J called. Part of the clones is missing from these tables; in studies checked, under half for an unresolved V gene and the rest for unknown reasons. For this sample there are about 130,000 clones; 70% to 90% appear just once. The biggest ten clones account for approximately 20% of the sample. Source material: peripheral blood. The receptor set was obtained from a woman between 50 and 59 years old who had recovered from COVID-19.

This chain connects TRBV2 to TRBJ2-1; 9 bases are a match to TRBD2. V was pared by 7 bases and J by 10 bases, with 14 bases of the junction left unmatched. This CDR3 has 15 residues. CDR1 and CDR2 from the germline V gene are SNHLY and FYNNEI. The CDR3 DNA sequence: TGTGCCAGCATAGGCGGGAGGGCCCCGAGCGACGAGCAGTTCTTC. This codes for CASIGGRAPSDEQFF.

The gene calls are TRBV3-1 (or the pseudogene TRBV3-2) and TRBJ2-1, with D uncertain. Germline CDR1 and CDR2: LGHDT and YNNKEL (reference sequence). The ends were cut back, 3 bases at V and 8 bases at J, with 8 bases in the middle. The CDR3 is 12 amino acids. Here the CDR3 reads CASSQVGHEQFF. Here the CDR3 DNA reads TGTGCCAGCAGCCAGGTGGGCCATGAGCAGTTCTTC.

This clone came up a few times. V is TRBV5-6 and J is TRBJ2-5, with TRBD1 matching over 7 bases. Losses at the gene ends were 1 base for V and 1 base for J; bases not matched to a gene: 7. This CDR3 is 16 amino acids long. Per the germline V gene, CDR1 is SGHDT and CDR2 is YYEEEE. Here the CDR3 reads CASSLLDRSPQETQYF. In DNA, the CDR3 is TGTGCCAGCAGCTTGTTGGACAGGTCACCCCAAGAGACCCAGTACTTC.

V and J are TRBV2 and TRBJ1-2; 7 positions match TRBD1. The V gene end was trimmed by 6 bases and the J gene end by 4 bases; junction bases not matched to a gene: 8. Germline lookup yields CDR1 SNHLY and CDR2 FYNNEI. The CDR3 covers 14 residues. This chain's CDR3 is CASRGDSEFYGYTF. As DNA, the CDR3 is TGTGCCAGCAGGGGGGACAGCGAGTTCTATGGCTACACCTTC.

The V and J genes are TRBV6-2 or TRBV6-3 and TRBJ2-5; TRBD2 aligns across 15 bases. This CDR3 comprises 17 residues. Germline V CDR1 and CDR2: MNHEY, SVGEGT. Trimming took 6 bases from V and 4 from J; bases not matched to a gene: 9. The CDR3 region has the DNA TGTGCCAGCAGCCCCGGACTAGCGGGAGGGCCGAGAGAGACCCAGTACTTC. Translated, it gives CASSPGLAGGPRETQYF.

This clone has only one observation. The rearrangement links TRBV13 to TRBJ2-7, with 14 nucleotides matching TRBD2. Germline V gene sequence: CDR1 PRHDT, CDR2 FYEKMQ (reference sequence). J gave up 3 bases and V 0 bases, and 1 base lay outside the gene matches. This CDR3 comprises 16 residues. CDR3 in amino acids: CASSLGGLAGDYEQYF. CDR3 nucleotide sequence: TGTGCCAGCAGCTTAGGGGGACTAGCGGGGGACTACGAGCAGTACTTC.

The chain recombines TRBV6-4 with TRBJ1-5; the match to TRBD1 covers 9 bases. The CDR3 consists of 15 residues. Germline CDR1 and CDR2: MRHNA and SNTAGT. Trimming removed 7 bases from V and 4 bases from J; junction bases left unmatched: 8. DNA for the CDR3: TGTGCCAGCAACCTTGGGGGACAGGGTAATCAGCCCCAGCATTTT. Translating it yields CASNLGGQGNQPQHF.

This clone was counted a few times. V usage is TRBV19 and J usage is TRBJ1-5; possibly TRBD1 for D (5 bases). The V and J ends lost 8 bases and 10 bases respectively, with 21 bases between them. The CDR3 is made up of 14 amino acids. Germline loops: CDR1 LNHDA, CDR2 SQIVND (reference sequence). The CDR3 spells CASGGGQKPSPQHF. CDR3 DNA sequence: TGTGCCAGTGGGGGAGGGCAGAAGCCTAGTCCCCAGCATTTT.

V gene TRBV7-9 combines with J gene TRBJ1-2; 7 bases line up with TRBD1. The germline V gene encodes CDR1 SEHNR and CDR2 FQNEAQ (reference sequence). This CDR3 comprises 18 residues. J gave up 4 bases and V 2 bases, and 16 bases lay outside the gene matches. This chain's CDR3 is CASSLPLGDREGIYGYTF. CDR3 nucleotides: TGTGCCAGCAGCTTACCACTCGGCGACAGGGAAGGTATCTATGGCTACACCTTC.

This sequence joins TRBV30 and TRBJ2-3; possibly TRBD2 for D (5 bases). There are 12 residues in the CDR3. The germline V gene has CDR1 GTSNPN and CDR2 SVGIG (reference sequence). Trimming left V 4 bases short and J 5 bases short, with 10 bases between. The CDR3 DNA follows: TGTGCCTGGAAGTTGGCGGGAGATACGCAGTATTTT. The encoded protein is CAWKLAGDTQYF.

This chain connects TRBV15 to TRBJ2-1, with 9 bases fitting TRBD2. V trimming: 4 bases; J trimming: 8 bases; junction bases outside the gene matches: 15. The CDR3 is 17 residues long. CDR1 and CDR2 from the germline V gene are LNHNV and YYDKDF (reference sequence). CDR3 sequence: CATSTHFPGLASDEQFF. The CDR3 nucleotides read TGTGCCACCAGCACACACTTCCCGGGACTAGCTTCGGATGAGCAGTTCTTC. The complete variable domain, with remaining parts taken from reference TRBV15 and TRBJ2-1, reads DAMVIQNPRYQVTQFGKPVTLSCSQTLNHNVMYWYQQKSSQAPKLLFHYYDKDFNNEADTPDNFQSRRPNTSFCFLDIRSPGLGDTAMYLCATSTHFPGLASDEQFFGPGTRLTVL.

The chain joins TRBV7-7 to TRBJ1-1; unclear D gene. This CDR3 contains 13 residues. Germline loops: CDR1 SSHAT, CDR2 FNYEAQ (reference sequence). Trimming removed 5 bases at V and 1 base at J, with 8 bases between. The CDR3 sequence: CASSADKNTEAFF. The CDR3, as DNA: TGTGCCAGCAGCGCAGACAAGAACACTGAAGCTTTCTTT. Complete variable domain (other parts from reference TRBV7-7 and TRBJ1-1): GAGVSQSPRYKVTKRGQDVTLRCDPISSHATLYWYQQALGQGPEFLTYFNYEAQPDKSGLPSDRFSAERPEGSISTLTIQRTEQRDSAMYRCASSADKNTEAFFGQGTRLTVV.

The genes are TRBV5-4 and TRBJ2-6, with TRBD2 matching over 7 bases. This CDR3 comprises 15 residues. The V and J ends lost 3 bases and 2 bases, in that order; junction bases with no gene match: 2. The germline V gene encodes CDR1 SGHNT and CDR2 YYREEE (reference sequence). The CDR3 protein is CASSWEGTGANVLTF. CDR3 sequence (DNA): TGTGCCAGCAGCTGGGAGGGTACTGGGGCCAACGTCCTGACTTTC. The variable domain in full, with the rest retrieved from reference TRBV5-4 and TRBJ2-6, is ETGVTQSPTHLIKTRGQQVTLRCSSQSGHNTVSWYQQALGQGPQFIFQYYREEENGRGNFPPRFSGLQFPNYSSELNVNALELDDSALYLCASSWEGTGANVLTFGAGSRLTVL.

In this sample, this clone turned up once. The V gene is TRBV19, the J gene TRBJ2-5, with TRBD1 identical over 11 bases. The CDR3 is 15 residues long. The junction had 2 bases not matched to a gene; V was cut back by 4 bases and J by 1 base. The V gene's germline CDR1 is LNHDA and CDR2 SQIVND (reference sequence). The CDR3 DNA reads TGTGCCAGTAGTACTGGACAGGGGGCCCAAGAGACCCAGTACTTC. Its protein product is CASSTGQGAQETQYF.

The rearrangement links TRBV9 to TRBJ2-3; the D is unclear. Germline lookup yields CDR1 SGDLS and CDR2 YYNGEE. The CDR3 consists of 17 residues. V lost 4 bases and J 2 bases, leaving 20 bases between the germline ends. The CDR3 DNA reads TGTGCCAGCAGCTCCAATTCTAGAAGCCTTACCACAGATACGCAGTATTTT. This sequence encodes CASSSNSRSLTTDTQYF.

This clone has just one count. The chain employs TRBV7-9 and TRBJ2-3; D is possibly TRBD2 (5 bases). The CDR3 spans 18 residues. V was shortened by 5 bases and J by 0 bases, with 21 bases between the two germline ends. Germline V gene data show CDR1 as SEHNR and CDR2 as FQNEAQ (reference sequence). CDR3 amino acids: CASSHSPQRATSTDTQYF. The CDR3 coding sequence is TGTGCCAGCAGCCACTCCCCCCAGAGGGCAACTAGCACAGATACGCAGTATTTT.

This chain links TRBV6-1 with TRBJ1-2; 7 positions agree with TRBD1. The CDR3 spans 14 residues. Per germline, CDR1 MNHNS and CDR2 SASEGT. J gave up 5 bases and V 1 base, and 4 bases lay outside the gene matches. The CDR3 region is CASSEDRGRYGYTF. The CDR3 region has the DNA TGTGCCAGCAGTGAAGACAGGGGAAGGTATGGCTACACCTTC.

The chain is built from TRBV7-2 and TRBJ2-7, with 8 bases aligning to TRBD1. The germline gives CDR1 SGHTA, CDR2 FQGNSA. The junction had 11 bases not matched to a gene; V was cut back by 1 base and J by 6 bases. This CDR3 has 16 amino acids. The DNA of the CDR3 is TGTGCCAGCAGCTTAGTCGTCGCAGGGGGCATGAGCGAGCAGTACTTC. Translation gives CASSLVVAGGMSEQYF.

The V call is TRBV15, the J call TRBJ2-5; 8 positions agree with TRBD2. The CDR3 totals 17 residues. Trimming removed 0 bases from V and 2 bases from J; junction bases left unmatched: 8. Germline V gene lookup returns CDR1 LNHNV and CDR2 YYDKDF (reference sequence). In DNA, the CDR3 is TGTGCCACCAGCAGAGAAAAGAGCGGGGGCGGTCAAGAGACCCAGTACTTC. It encodes CATSREKSGGGQETQYF. The whole variable domain, remainder taken from reference TRBV15 and TRBJ2-5, is DAMVIQNPRYQVTQFGKPVTLSCSQTLNHNVMYWYQQKSSQAPKLLFHYYDKDFNNEADTPDNFQSRRPNTSFCFLDIRSPGLGDTAMYLCATSREKSGGGQETQYFGPGTRLLVL.

This clone was counted a single time. The chain couples TRBV7-8 to TRBJ2-3; D remains unclear. V was shortened by 4 bases and J by 2 bases, with 16 bases between the two germline ends. In germline, CDR1 is SGHVS, CDR2 FQNEAQ. CDR3 length equals 16 residues. The CDR3 DNA reads TGTGCCAGCAGCTATTACATGTTGGGCGTCACAGATACGCAGTATTTT. This encodes CASSYYMLGVTDTQYF.

The chain couples TRBV7-9 to TRBJ2-7; TRBD1 matches at 9 bases. This CDR3 spans 15 amino acids. Germline V gene lookup returns CDR1 SEHNR and CDR2 FQNEAQ (reference sequence). Unmatched junction bases numbered 9, after V lost 5 bases and J lost 4 bases. The CDR3 coding sequence is TGTGCCAGCAGCCGCGGACAGGGGTCTTGGTACGAGCAGTACTTC. This codes for CASSRGQGSWYEQYF.

The chain links TRBV2 to TRBJ2-7; D call uncertain. The CDR3 is 11 amino acids. With 3 bases removed from V and 7 bases from J, the gap between germline ends came to 7 bases. The germline V gene encodes CDR1 SNHLY and CDR2 FYNNEI. This CDR3 is CASSDTGEQYF. The DNA of the CDR3 is TGTGCCAGCAGTGACACGGGTGAGCAGTACTTC.

V and J are TRBV13 and TRBJ1-6; D remains ambiguous. This CDR3 contains 14 residues. Trimming removed 7 bases from V and 0 bases from J, with 7 bases in between. The germline CDR1 and CDR2 sequences are PRHDT and FYEKMQ (reference sequence). The CDR3 bases are TGTGCCAGCACCCACGGCTCCTATAATTCACCCCTCCACTTT. Encoded protein: CASTHGSYNSPLHF.

This sequence joins TRBV24-1 and TRBJ2-2; 10 nucleotides line up with TRBD2. Germline lookup yields CDR1 KGHDR and CDR2 SFDVKD. V shed 1 base, J shed 5 bases, and the junction held 6 bases outside the gene matches. The length of the CDR3 is 17 residues. In DNA, the CDR3 is TGTGCCACCAGTGATTTAGCGGGAGGGCCGAGGACCGGGGAGCTGTTTTTT. Translation gives CATSDLAGGPRTGELFF.

The chain joins TRBV19 to TRBJ2-7; possibly TRBD2 for D (6 bases). The V end lost 0 bases, the J end lost 0 bases, and 9 bases lay between the germline ends. The CDR3 has 15 residues. Per the germline V gene, CDR1 is LNHDA and CDR2 is SQIVND (reference sequence). CDR3 sequence reads: CASSIDRGSSYEQYF. The CDR3 nucleotides read TGTGCCAGTAGTATAGATCGGGGGAGCTCCTACGAGCAGTACTTC.

The chain has TRBV7-3 and TRBJ2-5; 7 bases map to TRBD2. This CDR3 has 16 amino acids. CDR1 and CDR2 from the germline V gene are SGHTA and FQGTGA. With V trimmed by 3 bases and J by 4 bases, 11 bases remained unmatched. The DNA for the CDR3 is TGTGCCAGCAGCTTCTCGATGGGGGAGGGACGAGAGACCCAGTACTTC. The encoded protein is CASSFSMGEGRETQYF.

V and J are TRBV12-3 or TRBV12-4 and TRBJ2-1; D is unclear. V was pared by 6 bases and J by 7 bases, with 13 bases between. The CDR3 runs to 13 residues. The DNA of the CDR3 is TGTGCCAGCAGCTCCGGCACGAGGAATGAGCAGTTCTTC. Its protein is CASSSGTRNEQFF.

The gene calls are TRBV4-3 and TRBJ1-2; a possible D gene is TRBD1 (6 bases). The V end was cut by 0 bases, the J end by 3 bases, with 11 bases between. This CDR3 region has 15 residues. The germline gives CDR1 LGHNA, CDR2 YSLEER. CDR3 loop: CASSQEEDRYYGYTF. The CDR3 region has the DNA TGCGCCAGCAGCCAAGAAGAGGACAGATACTATGGCTACACCTTC.

The chain carries TRBV5-1 and TRBJ1-6; TRBD1 agrees at 8 bases. With V trimmed by 5 bases and J by 10 bases, 8 bases remained unmatched. This CDR3 contains 14 residues. Germline V gives CDR1 SGHRS, CDR2 YFSETQ. CDR3 bases: TGCGCCAGCAGACCGACAGGGGCAAGATCACCCCTCCACTTT. Protein product: CASRPTGARSPLHF.

This sequence joins TRBV24-1 and TRBJ2-1; weak D call: TRBD1 (5 bases). The CDR3 covers 15 residues. The V end lost 5 bases, the J end lost 3 bases, and 13 bases lay between the germline ends. Germline lookup yields CDR1 KGHDR and CDR2 SFDVKD. CDR3 loop: CATSVGRGYYNEQFF. The CDR3, as DNA: TGTGCCACCAGTGTAGGAAGGGGATACTACAATGAGCAGTTCTTC.

V is TRBV5-5 and J is TRBJ1-1; D ambiguous. In germline, CDR1 is SGHKS, CDR2 YYEKEE (reference sequence). V was clipped by 4 bases and J by 4 bases, with 23 bases between them. CDR3 length equals 17 residues. The CDR3 sequence is CASSLTTLSFLVTEAFF. The DNA for the CDR3 is TGTGCCAGCAGCCTGACTACTCTTTCTTTTTTGGTCACTGAAGCTTTCTTT.

V gene TRBV6-6 combines with J gene TRBJ1-1; D call uncertain. Deletions cut 2 bases from V and 7 bases from J, with 5 bases between. The CDR3 runs to 11 residues. From germline, CDR1 is MNHNY and CDR2 SVGAGI (reference sequence). The CDR3 DNA is TGTGCCAGCAGTTACCACAGTGAAGCTTTCTTT. Translation: CASSYHSEAFF.